These T cell receptor beta chains were read from a single sample in a study of CD8 T cells in Susac syndrome. A single record per CDR3 protein comes from TCRdb applying MiXCR to the immunoSEQ multiplex PCR reads. Of roughly 120,000 distinct CDR3 sequences listed, around 94% are singletons. Sequencing used CD4+ T cells from PBMCs. These receptors came from a human donor in good health. Each CDR3 is given with its conserved first and last residue. D genes are given only for firm matches. Clone size, where shown, is once, few, many, or a class for clones that have expanded.

j_gene | d_gene | v_gene | abundance | CDR3aa | CDR3nt
TRBJ2-2 | TRBD1 | TRBV25-1 | - | CASSDDRVNTGELFF | TGTGCCAGCAGTGATGACAGGGTGAACACCGGGGAGCTGTTTTTT
TRBJ1-5 | - | TRBV7-9 | - | CASSEGYQPQHF | TGTGCCAGCAGTGAAGGCTATCAGCCCCAGCATTTT
TRBJ1-5 | TRBD1 | TRBV19 | - | CASSKGDRAGNQPQHF | TGTGCCAGTAGTAAGGGGGACAGGGCGGGCAATCAGCCCCAGCATTTT
TRBJ1-2 | - | TRBV5-1 | - | CASSPGPDEGGYTF | TGCGCCAGCAGCCCGGGACCCGATGAGGGTGGCTACACCTTC
TRBJ2-7 | TRBD2 | TRBV2 | - | CASSDVAGVGYEQYF | TGTGCCAGCAGTGACGTGGCGGGAGTGGGTTACGAGCAGTACTTC
TRBJ1-2 | TRBD1 | TRBV18 | - | CASSQSQLLQGATFYGYTF | TGTGCCAGCTCACAGTCCCAACTCCTACAGGGGGCCACGTTCTATGGCTACACCTTC
TRBJ1-1 | TRBD1 | TRBV30 | - | CAWTRGDRMNTEAFF | TGTGCCTGGACCCGCGGGGACAGAATGAACACTGAAGCTTTCTTT
TRBJ1-2 | TRBD1 | TRBV20-1 | - | CSALAGGAYGYTF | TGCAGTGCTCTCGCAGGGGGCGCTTATGGCTACACCTTC
TRBJ2-5 | - | TRBV20-1 | - | CSGGALGQETQYF | TGCAGTGGAGGAGCGTTAGGACAAGAGACCCAGTACTTC
TRBJ1-1 | - | TRBV5-1 | - | CASSLTQGGTEAFF | TGCGCCAGCAGCTTGACCCAGGGAGGCACTGAAGCTTTCTTT
TRBJ1-5 | - | TRBV2 | - | CASQTAGRRSNQPQHF | TGTGCCAGCCAGACAGCCGGGAGGAGGAGCAATCAGCCCCAGCATTTT
TRBJ2-7 | - | TRBV9 | - | CASSVEQIGYEQYF | TGTGCCAGCAGCGTAGAACAGATCGGCTACGAGCAGTACTTC
TRBJ1-3 | - | TRBV6-1 | - | CASSLDGSGNTIYF | TGTGCCAGCAGTTTGGACGGCTCTGGAAACACCATATATTTT
TRBJ2-1 | - | TRBV12-5 | once | CASGLVQISYNEQFF | TGTGCTAGTGGTTTGGTACAGATCTCCTACAATGAGCAGTTCTTC
TRBJ2-3 | TRBD2 | TRBV25-1 | - | CASSPPRSGGRADTQYF | TGTGCCAGCAGTCCCCCTCGGTCGGGGGGGAGGGCAGATACGCAGTATTTT
TRBJ1-4 | - | TRBV7-9 | - | CASILRGAAEKLFF | TGTGCCAGCATCTTACGCGGGGCCGCAGAAAAACTGTTTTTT
TRBJ1-3 | - | TRBV5-1 | - | CASSLATGGGNTIYF | TGCGCCAGCAGCTTGGCGACAGGCGGTGGAAACACCATATATTTT
TRBJ1-1 | - | TRBV20-1 | - | CSARGQAEAFF | TGCAGTGCTAGAGGACAGGCTGAAGCTTTCTTT
TRBJ2-2 | TRBD1 | TRBV3-1 | - | CASSNRQGNTGELFF | TGTGCCAGCAGTAACCGACAGGGCAACACCGGGGAGCTGTTTTTT
TRBJ1-1 | TRBD1 | TRBV19 | - | CASSLRGLDTEAFF | TGTGCCAGTAGCTTGAGGGGGCTGGACACTGAAGCTTTCTTT
TRBJ1-5 | - | TRBV12-3/TRBV12-4 | - | CASSLEVNQPQHF | TGTGCCAGCAGTTTGGAGGTTAATCAGCCCCAGCATTTT
TRBJ2-1 | TRBD2 | TRBV30 | - | CAGTSGFFYNEQFF | TGTGCCGGGACTAGCGGTTTTTTCTACAATGAGCAGTTCTTC
TRBJ2-3 | TRBD1 | TRBV19 | - | CASSPTGAYLVYF | TGTGCCAGTAGTCCAACAGGGGCCTACCTGGTGTATTTT
TRBJ1-1 | - | TRBV10-3 | - | CAISAGLKNTEAFF | TGTGCCATTTCGGCAGGGCTGAAGAACACTGAAGCTTTCTTT
TRBJ2-6 | TRBD2 | TRBV11-2 | once | CASSSLAGGVSGANVLTF | TGTGCCAGCAGCTCACTAGCGGGAGGGGTCTCTGGGGCCAACGTCCTGACTTTC
TRBJ2-5 | - | TRBV20-1 | - | CSARGAPETQYF | TGCAGTGCTAGAGGCGCCCCGGAGACCCAGTACTTC
TRBJ1-2 | - | TRBV12-3/TRBV12-4 | - | CASSGYPSQGAF | TGTGCCAGCAGCGGCTATCCGTCCCAAGGGGCCTTC
TRBJ2-1 | - | TRBV5-1 | - | CASSLMGGTNNEQFF | TGCGCCAGCAGCTTGATGGGCGGGACAAACAATGAGCAGTTCTTC
TRBJ2-5 | TRBD2 | TRBV5-4 | - | CASSGLAEGETQYF | TGTGCCAGCAGTGGACTAGCTGAGGGGGAGACCCAGTACTTC
TRBJ2-6 | - | TRBV7-2 | - | CASSSGLTVANVLTF | TGTGCCAGCAGCTCGGGACTTACAGTGGCCAACGTCCTGACTTTC
TRBJ2-2 | TRBD1 | TRBV29-1 | - | CSVDRAGFIGELFF | TGCAGCGTAGACAGGGCAGGGTTTATCGGGGAGCTGTTTTTT
TRBJ2-3 | - | TRBV9 | - | CASTGEPTDTQYF | TGTGCCAGCACCGGCGAACCCACAGATACGCAGTATTTT
TRBJ1-1 | - | TRBV7-9 | - | CAIGQTREYTEAFF | TGTGCCATCGGTCAGACCAGGGAATACACTGAAGCTTTCTTT
TRBJ2-7 | - | TRBV10-3 | - | CAIRRTSSYSYEQYF | TGTGCCATCAGAAGGACATCCTCATACTCCTACGAGCAGTACTTC
TRBJ1-5 | - | TRBV10-3 | - | CAISESLGSGQPQHF | TGTGCCATCAGTGAGTCGCTGGGTTCGGGGCAGCCCCAGCATTTT
TRBJ2-2 | - | TRBV13 | - | CASSLRGLLTGELFF | TGTGCCAGCAGCTTAAGGGGACTCTTGACCGGGGAGCTGTTTTTT
TRBJ1-5 | - | TRBV12-3/TRBV12-4 | - | CASRQVGQPQHF | TGTGCCAGTAGACAGGTTGGTCAGCCCCAGCATTTT
TRBJ2-4 | - | TRBV7-2 | - | CASSLPTRDIQYF | TGTGCCAGCAGCCTCCCGACAAGAGACATTCAGTACTTC
TRBJ2-5 | TRBD2 | TRBV13 | - | CASSLKGLAGGPETQYF | TGTGCCAGCAGCTTAAAGGGACTAGCGGGAGGGCCGGAGACCCAGTACTTC
TRBJ2-4 | - | TRBV5-6 | - | CASSFPGPQDIQYF | TGTGCCAGCAGCTTCCCGGGACCCCAGGACATTCAGTACTTC
TRBJ2-7 | - | TRBV2 | - | CASSEGGDYEQYF | TGTGCCAGCAGTGAAGGCGGAGACTACGAGCAGTACTTC
TRBJ2-5 | TRBD1 | TRBV7-2 | - | CASSAQGETQYF | TGTGCCAGCAGCGCACAGGGGGAGACCCAGTACTTC
TRBJ1-2 | - | TRBV12-3/TRBV12-4 | - | CASSFMSGSNYGYTF | TGTGCCAGCAGTTTCATGTCGGGTTCTAACTATGGCTACACCTTC
TRBJ2-5 | - | TRBV7-9 | - | CASSFLQGVMETQYF | TGTGCCAGCAGCTTTTTACAGGGAGTGATGGAGACCCAGTACTTC
TRBJ2-1 | - | TRBV5-1 | - | CASSSTRGSNYNEQFF | TGCGCCAGCAGCTCAACCAGGGGATCGAATTACAATGAGCAGTTCTTC
TRBJ1-1 | - | TRBV19 | - | CASSIVQNTEAFF | TGTGCCAGTAGTATAGTCCAGAACACTGAAGCTTTCTTT
TRBJ1-4 | TRBD1 | TRBV5-1 | - | CASSLDRGQEKLFF | TGCGCCAGCAGCTTGGACAGGGGCCAGGAAAAACTGTTTTTT
TRBJ1-2 | - | TRBV3-1 | - | CASSQEALQGNYGYTF | TGTGCCAGCAGCCAAGAGGCCCTGCAAGGGAACTATGGCTACACCTTC
TRBJ2-1 | TRBD2 | TRBV19 | - | CASTTRGTSSNEQFF | TGTGCCAGTACTACCCGCGGGACTAGCTCCAATGAGCAGTTCTTC
TRBJ2-7 | TRBD1 | TRBV7-9 | - | CASSRTGRGYEQYF | TGTGCCAGCAGCCGGACAGGGAGAGGCTACGAGCAGTACTTC
TRBJ1-1 | TRBD1 | TRBV7-6 | - | CASSLSSYRGNTEAFF | TGTGCCAGCAGCTTAAGTTCCTACAGGGGGAACACTGAAGCTTTCTTT
TRBJ2-7 | TRBD2 | TRBV29-1 | - | CSGGASGSYEQYF | TGCAGCGGTGGGGCTAGCGGGAGCTACGAGCAGTACTTC
TRBJ1-4 | - | TRBV6-6 | once | CASQLPTNEKLFF | TGTGCATCACAGCTACCAACTAATGAAAAACTGTTTTTT
TRBJ2-2 | TRBD1 | TRBV20-1 | - | CSATGSPNTGELFF | TGCAGTGCGACAGGGTCCCCGAACACCGGGGAGCTGTTTTTT
TRBJ2-2 | - | TRBV4-3 | - | CASSQESNTGELFF | TGCGCCAGCAGCCAGGAATCGAACACCGGGGAGCTGTTTTTT
TRBJ2-1 | - | TRBV19 | - | CASTPGTRNEQFF | TGTGCCAGTACTCCCGGGACAAGAAATGAGCAGTTCTTC
TRBJ2-2 | TRBD1 | TRBV5-1 | - | CASSRDRANTGELFF | TGCGCCAGCAGCCGGGACAGGGCGAACACCGGGGAGCTGTTTTTT